This T cell receptor (beta chain) was captured in a study of regulatory T cells in long-lasting Graves disease. This clonotype was detected many times. Building of the TCR beta libraries involved iRepertoire HTBI primers and Arm-PCR of CDR3 regions. TCRdb independently ran MiXCR on the multiplex PCR reads; one entry per CDR3 protein. The sample records hundreds of thousands of distinct CDR3 sequences, roughly 14% being singletons. This CDR3 has 14 amino acids. Trimming took off 6 bases at V and 7 bases at J, with 15 bases between the two ends. Indicated time point: newly diagnosed GD, antithyroid drugs for less than 3 months. RNA isolated from PBMCs was used to make the TCR library. This sample also belongs to another study, concerning T cells in Graves' hyperthyroidism and ophthalmopathy.

The rearrangement joins TRBV12-3 or TRBV12-4 to TRBJ2-2; D is tentatively TRBD1 or TRBD2 (5 bases each). The sequence was collected from a man aged 25 to 45 with Graves disease. Sequencing was performed on peripheral blood mononuclear cells (PBMCs), taken at new diagnosis, from a patient treated with antithyroid drugs. CDR3: CASSVGTSFGELFF. DNA for the CDR3: TGTGCCAGCAGCGTCGGGACCTCCTTCGGGGAGCTGTTTTTT.